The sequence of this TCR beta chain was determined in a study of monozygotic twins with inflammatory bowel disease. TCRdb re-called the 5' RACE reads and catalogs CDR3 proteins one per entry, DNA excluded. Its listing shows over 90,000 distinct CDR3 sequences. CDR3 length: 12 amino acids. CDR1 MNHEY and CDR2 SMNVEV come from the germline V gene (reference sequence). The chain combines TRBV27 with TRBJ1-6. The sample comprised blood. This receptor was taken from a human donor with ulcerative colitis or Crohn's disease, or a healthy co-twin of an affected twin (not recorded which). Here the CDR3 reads CASRDYNSPLHF.